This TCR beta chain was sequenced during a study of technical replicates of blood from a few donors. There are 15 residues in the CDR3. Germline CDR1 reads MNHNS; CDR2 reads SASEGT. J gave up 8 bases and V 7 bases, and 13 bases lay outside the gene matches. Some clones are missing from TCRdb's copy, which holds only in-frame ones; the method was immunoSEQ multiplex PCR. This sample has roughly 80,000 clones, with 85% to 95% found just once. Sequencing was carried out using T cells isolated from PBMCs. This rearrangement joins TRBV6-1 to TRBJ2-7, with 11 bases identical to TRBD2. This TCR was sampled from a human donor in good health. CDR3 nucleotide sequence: TGTGCCAGCACCCTCCCTGCGGCTAGCGGGAGGAAGCAGTACTTC. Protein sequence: CASTLPAASGRKQYF.